This section outlines one T cell receptor (beta chain) sequence together with its context. These data come from a study of blood T cell repertoires in COVID-19. Study-level information: COVID-19 samples, acute and convalescent, were from the United States, Italy and Spain. T cells, B-cell-depleted T cells, or PBMCs supplied cDNA or gDNA.

The authors' processing: Researchers report that nucleated cell counts were estimated from reference gene primer amplification. Assay: immunoSEQ multiplex PCR; the TCRdb copy retains only in-frame clones and omits some. Clone size and the V and J calls come from that table; the DNA yielded D and trimming. This repertoire shows 65,000 to 90,000 clones, around four fifths found once; its top ten account for 2.5% to 3%. Germline CDR1 is SGHDT and CDR2 is YYEEEE. The CDR3 covers 15 residues. Trimming at V came to 4 bases and at J to 2 bases, leaving 7 bases not matched to a gene. This TCR derives from a man older than 75 with active or convalescent COVID-19. The sequencing sample was made of peripheral blood. This chain links TRBV5-6 with TRBJ2-5, with 8 positions matching TRBD1. The CDR3 reads CASSLRGQAQETQYF. The CDR3 region has the DNA TGTGCCAGCAGCCTCCGGGGACAGGCACAAGAGACCCAGTACTTC.